What follows is one T cell receptor (beta chain) and its context. The antigen is unknown. The method was immunoSEQ multiplex PCR; TCRdb's version includes in-frame clones alone and lacks a portion of them. The sample has 40,000 or so clones, less than 90% seen once; the top ten hold around 3.2%. This record belongs to a study of graft-versus-host responses after intestinal transplantation. Study context: Recipients obtained multivisceral, liver-intestinal, or isolated intestinal transplants. Each patient got anti-thymocyte globulin induction, then tacrolimus and steroids for two to four years.

The germline CDR1 and CDR2 sequences are SGHVS and FQNEAQ. The CDR3 spans 15 residues. V lost 5 bases to trimming and J lost 9 bases; unmatched junction nucleotides: 13. Study-level findings and limits: Allografts from individuals with graft-donor T cell macrochimerism displayed high graft-versus-host to host-versus-graft clonal ratios.

The TCR sequence derives from a human patient who received an intestinal transplant, so some T cells may come from the graft donor. The V gene is TRBV7-8, the J gene TRBJ2-7; 10 positions match TRBD1. This sample comprised PBMCs, obtained around 1,000 days after transplant. CDR3 in DNA: TGTGCCAGCAGCGCGCAACCGGGACAGGGGACGGGGCAGTACTTC. This encodes CASSAQPGQGTGQYF.